This TCR beta chain stems from a study of tumor-infiltrating lymphocytes in primary liver carcinoma listed by TCRdb under 2017. Some background on the complete study: Hepatocellular carcinoma (four) or combined HCC and intrahepatic cholangiocarcinoma (one) was present in the five patients, who were three men and two women aged 30 to 69 years. The five patients had tumors of stage T1-T3 N0M0, with maximum diameters ranging from about 4.2 to 11 cm. Roughly 3.5 to 8 million productive TCRbeta reads were obtained per sample, and no significant difference in read depth was found between tissue types. For each liver tumor, the study sampled five regions along with adjacent normal tissue and blood, and applied TCRbeta repertoire sequencing, expression microarrays and whole-exome sequencing. TCRbeta repertoire sequencing covered 35 specimens from 5 patients: about 25 tumor regions, 5 adjacent noncancerous liver tissues and 5 peripheral blood samples. Agilent mRNA microarray profiling was performed on the roughly 27 tumor region samples to relate TCRbeta repertoire diversity to the local molecular phenotype. Repertoires from technical replicates were highly reproducible, with mean shared-clone rates roughly 0.86 and correlation coefficients above 0.95. Beyond this particular receptor, the publication reports: Only five patients were included in the study, and the authors note that the findings should be validated in a larger study. Compared with blood, tumors had a significantly larger share of the repertoire taken up by the top 250 clones (p = 0.039). Repertoire overlap was higher between tumor regions (mean around 35%) than tumor-adjacent (17%) or tumor-blood (about 14%) pairs, consistent with antigen-driven expansion. Because only the TCR beta chain was sequenced and unpaired alpha chains were not captured, true repertoire diversity is likely underestimated. Just about 7-25% of top clones turned up in all five regions of a tumor, which suggests spatial heterogeneity among tumor-infiltrating T cells. Because the samples were bulk and unsorted, CD4+ and CD8+ T cell repertoires could not be compared.

TCRbeta-specific cDNA was reverse-transcribed from approximately 0.5 ug total RNA using a constant-region primer and ProtoScript II reverse transcriptase. TCRbeta libraries were built with three nested multiplex PCR rounds, a slightly modified ARM-PCR procedure. Each of the first two PCR rounds ran for approximately 10 cycles and used multiplex TRBV1-TRBV30 forward primers together with a Cbeta reverse primer. Sample barcodes and Illumina adapters were added in a final 25-cycle PCR with Deep VentR polymerase. Before sequencing, amplicons of 200-500 bp were gel-purified using a QIAquick gel extraction kit. An Illumina HiSeq 2500 was used to sequence the TCRbeta amplicons, generating 250-bp paired-end reads. Processing in the source paper ran as follows. Reads were quality-trimmed with Trimmomatic v0.33, and paired reads were merged with FLASH v1.2.11 to recover full CDR3 sequences. MiGEC v1.2.1b assigned V, D and J germline segments to the rearranged TCRbeta sequences. VDJtools v1.0.0 computed clonotype statistics and Shannon-Wiener diversity indices. To reduce sampling bias, subsequent analyses other than the diversity analysis used only the 250 most abundant clonotypes in each sample. TCRdb reprocessing: public reads trimmed at Q25 with fastp, clones called with MiXCR, in-frame beta chains kept. Rows with a matching CDR3 protein are joined into one entry that keeps the most common DNA and genes. TCRdb's processing, not the study's, gives the V and J calls here. The sample table holds about 100,000 distinct CDR3 sequences, of which about 70% were seen once. Of the sample, 9% to 15% is held by the ten largest clones.

Total RNA and DNA were co-extracted from about 20-30 mg of bulk tissue with the AllPrep DNA/RNA mini kit, without cell sorting. Between late 2015 and early 2016, roughly 5 patients in China with histopathologically diagnosed primary liver carcinoma had their tumors surgically resected. At the time of sampling, the patients had chronic HBV infection and had not received any treatment. Each tumor was sampled at five spatially separated regions: the superior, inferior, left-lateral and right-lateral poles and the tumor centre. According to histology, viable tumor cells made up more than 75% of every tumor sample. Fresh tumor and adjacent tissue pieces were bisected; one half was stored in RNAlater at -80°C, the other sent for histology. From a lookup of the germline V gene (reference sequence), CDR1 and CDR2 are DFQATT and SNEGSKA. CDR3 length: 15 amino acids, cysteine to phenylalanine. The sequence is cut down to CDR3 DNA, 45 bases in frame from base 1. Deletion took 5 bases off V and 3 bases off J, with a span of 17 bases between the germline ends.

Details on this clonotype: The antigen this receptor binds is unknown. No quality values exist for individual bases; no much larger clone is one base distant.

The receptor's source is a woman aged 60-75 years with primary liver carcinoma and hepatitis B virus infection. The rearranged chain carries TRBV20-1 and TRBJ2-1; the D segment is perhaps TRBD1 or TRBD2, each sharing 5 matched bases. Input material: liver tumor tissue from sampling region 2. According to the study, the label for this sample's cell subset or site signals: tumor region T2, inferior pole. The CDR3 region has the sequence CSAPPPGLGYNEQFF. The base sequence is TGCAGTGCTCCCCCACCGGGGCTAGGCTACAATGAGCAGTTCTTC.